The source of this T cell receptor (beta chain) is a study of cytomegalovirus exposure and HLA in healthy donors. Notes on the study in general: A later analysis linked a missense DCLRE1C variant to TCR beta V- and J-gene trimming. Approximately 17,000 TCR beta sequences were associated with HLA alleles at 0.05 false discovery rate in a later analysis. Most subjects had HLA-A and HLA-B alleles reportedly predicted accurately by TCR beta sequences.

Notes on this clone: The antigen remains undetermined.

Amplification used 60 Vbeta primers and 13 Jbeta primers. Profiled with immunoSEQ multiplex PCR; TCRdb holds only in-frame clones, not every one. This table has some 200,000 clones, around four fifths appearing once. V shed 3 bases and J shed 0 bases, with 11 bases lying between them. Germline V gives CDR1 KGHSH, CDR2 LQKENI. The CDR3 length is 15 residues. V and J are TRBV18 and TRBJ2-5; D unclear. The sequenced sample consisted of PBMCs. The clonotype originates from a woman aged 50 to 60 in good health and CMV-seropositive. CDR3: CASSPVGIYQETQYF. The CDR3, as DNA: TGTGCCAGCTCACCGGTTGGCATCTACCAAGAGACCCAGTACTTC.